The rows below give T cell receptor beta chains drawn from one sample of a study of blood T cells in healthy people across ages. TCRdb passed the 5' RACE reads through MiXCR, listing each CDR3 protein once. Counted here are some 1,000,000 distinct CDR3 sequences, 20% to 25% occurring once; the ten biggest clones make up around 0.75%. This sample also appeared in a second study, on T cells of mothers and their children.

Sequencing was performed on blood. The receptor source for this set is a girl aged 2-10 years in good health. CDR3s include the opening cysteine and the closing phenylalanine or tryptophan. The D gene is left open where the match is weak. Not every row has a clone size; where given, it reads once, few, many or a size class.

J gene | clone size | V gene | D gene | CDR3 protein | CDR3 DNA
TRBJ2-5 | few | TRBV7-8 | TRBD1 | CASSNDREEQCF | TGTGCCAGCAGCAATGACAGGGAAGAGCAGTGCTTC
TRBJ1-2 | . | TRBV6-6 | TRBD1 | CASSSDRGQAGYTF | TGTGCCAGCAGTTCGGACAGGGGGCAGGCGGGCTACACCTTC
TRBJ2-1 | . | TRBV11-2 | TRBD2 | CASTLNGGKYNEQFF | TGTGCCAGCACCCTAAACGGGGGGAAGTACAATGAGCAGTTCTTC
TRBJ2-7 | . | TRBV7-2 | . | CASSGRSLDYEQYF | TGTGCCAGCAGCGGGCGATCTTTAGATTACGAGCAGTACTTC
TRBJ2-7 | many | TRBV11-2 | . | CASSLDRSHEQYF | TGTGCCAGCAGCTTAGATCGGAGCCACGAGCAGTACTTC
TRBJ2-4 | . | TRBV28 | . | CASSLGGTGNLAKNIQYF | TGTGCCAGCAGCTTAGGAGGAACAGGGAATTTAGCCAAAAACATTCAGTACTTC
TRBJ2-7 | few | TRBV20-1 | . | CSAPFPPDYEQYF | TGCAGTGCACCCTTTCCCCCAGACTACGAGCAGTACTTC
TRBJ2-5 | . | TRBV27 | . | CASSFLDEETQYF | TGTGCCAGCAGTTTTTTGGATGAGGAGACCCAGTACTTC
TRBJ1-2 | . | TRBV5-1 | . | CASLQAPGSFYGYTF | TGCGCCAGCTTACAGGCCCCAGGCTCGTTCTATGGCTACACCTTC
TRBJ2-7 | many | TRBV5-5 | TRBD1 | CASSLIEGASYEQYF | TGTGCCAGCAGCTTGATAGAGGGGGCCTCGTACGAGCAGTACTTC
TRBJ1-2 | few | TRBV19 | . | CATEGTRVGGYTF | TGTGCCACTGAAGGAACCAGGGTTGGGGGCTACACCTTC
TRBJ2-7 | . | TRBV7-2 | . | CASSALDNYEQYF | TGTGCCAGCAGCGCCCTGGATAACTACGAGCAGTACTTC
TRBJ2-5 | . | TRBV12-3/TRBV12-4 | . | CASSPGEGETQYF | TGTGCCAGCAGTCCAGGGGAGGGAGAGACCCAGTACTTC
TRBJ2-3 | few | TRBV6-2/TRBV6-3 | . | CASSWGLGGGRNTQYF | TGTGCCAGCAGTTGGGGCCTCGGAGGCGGCAGAAATACGCAGTATTTT
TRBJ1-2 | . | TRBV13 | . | CASSLGSSNYGYTF | TGTGCCAGCAGCTTGGGGAGCTCCAACTATGGCTACACCTTC
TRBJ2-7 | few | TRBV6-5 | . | CASSYTNSYEQYF | TGTGCCAGCAGTTATACGAACTCCTACGAGCAGTACTTC
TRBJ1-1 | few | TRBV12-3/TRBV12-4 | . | CASSFQQPDTEAFF | TGTGCCAGCAGTTTTCAGCAACCTGACACTGAAGCTTTCTTT
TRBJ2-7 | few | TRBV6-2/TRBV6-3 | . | CASTSGLGSYEQYF | TGTGCCAGCACCTCGGGACTCGGATCCTACGAGCAGTACTTC
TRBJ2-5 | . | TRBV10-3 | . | CAISEVTDPRRETQYF | TGTGCCATCAGTGAGGTGACGGACCCTCGGAGGGAGACCCAGTACTTC
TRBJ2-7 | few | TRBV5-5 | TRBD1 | CASERQGPYEQYF | TGTGCCAGCGAGCGACAGGGCCCCTACGAGCAGTACTTC
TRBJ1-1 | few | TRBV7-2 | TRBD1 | CASSLADRSNTEAFF | TGTGCCAGCAGCTTAGCGGACAGGTCCAACACTGAAGCTTTCTTT
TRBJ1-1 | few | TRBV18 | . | CASSPLTGDYTEAFF | TGTGCCAGCTCACCATTGACAGGTGATTACACTGAAGCTTTCTTT
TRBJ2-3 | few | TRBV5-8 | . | CASSLRAGPSTDTQYF | TGTGCCAGCAGTTTACGGGCGGGGCCTAGCACAGATACGCAGTATTTT
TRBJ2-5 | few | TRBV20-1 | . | CSARDLMRAEQETQYF | TGCAGTGCTAGAGATTTGATGCGGGCGGAACAAGAGACCCAGTACTTC
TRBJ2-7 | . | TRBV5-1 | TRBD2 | CASSFVLAGADQTYEQYF | TGCGCCAGCAGCTTCGTGCTAGCGGGAGCAGATCAGACCTACGAGCAGTACTTC
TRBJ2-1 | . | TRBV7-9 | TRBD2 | CASSPRPTSERNEQFF | TGTGCCAGCAGCCCTCGACCAACTAGCGAGCGCAATGAGCAGTTCTTC
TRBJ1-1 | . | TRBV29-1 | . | CSVATLLSAEAFF | TGCAGCGTTGCTACCCTGCTAAGCGCTGAAGCTTTCTTT
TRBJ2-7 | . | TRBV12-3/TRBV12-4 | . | CASSLEADICEQYF | TGTGCCAGCAGTTTAGAGGCGGATATCTGCGAGCAGTACTTC
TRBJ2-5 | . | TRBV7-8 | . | CASSKGRWQETQYF | TGTGCCAGCAGCAAAGGGCGGTGGCAGGAGACCCAGTACTTC
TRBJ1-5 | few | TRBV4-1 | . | CASSSQWGSNQPQHF | TGCGCCAGCAGTTCCCAGTGGGGAAGCAATCAGCCCCAGCATTTT
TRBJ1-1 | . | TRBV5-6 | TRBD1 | CASSTRQGGMNTEAFF | TGTGCCAGCAGCACCAGACAGGGGGGAATGAACACTGAAGCTTTCTTT
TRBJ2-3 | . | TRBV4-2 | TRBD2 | CASSPALADTQYF | TGTGCCAGCAGCCCCGCACTAGCGGATACGCAGTATTTT
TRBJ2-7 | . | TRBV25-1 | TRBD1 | CASSWTGGLYEQYF | TGTGCCAGCAGCTGGACAGGGGGCCTCTACGAGCAGTACTTC
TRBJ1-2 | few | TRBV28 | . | CASSAIGTPVANYGYTF | TGTGCCAGCAGTGCAATCGGGACACCCGTAGCTAACTATGGCTACACCTTC
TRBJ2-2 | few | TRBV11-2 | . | CASETAPDLTGELFF | TGTGCCAGCGAAACGGCTCCCGACCTAACCGGGGAGCTGTTTTTT
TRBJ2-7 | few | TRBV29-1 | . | CSVWARQPFDEQYF | TGCAGCGTTTGGGCTAGACAGCCATTCGACGAGCAGTACTTC
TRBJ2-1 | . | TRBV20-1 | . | CSAVDYRNEQFF | TGCAGTGCTGTTGACTATAGAAATGAGCAGTTCTTC
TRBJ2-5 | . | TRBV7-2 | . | CASSYPAESLALGDGVKPRSTQYF | TGTGCCAGCAGCTACCCGGCAGAATCCCTAGCTCTGGGCGACGGGGTTAAGCCAAGATCGACCCAGTACTTC
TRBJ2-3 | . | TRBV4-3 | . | CASSYDWRQVGITDTQYF | TGCGCCAGCAGCTACGACTGGCGGCAGGTGGGAATCACAGATACGCAGTATTTT
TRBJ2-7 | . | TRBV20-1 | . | CSASPLGGSYEQYF | TGCAGTGCTAGTCCCCTAGGGGGCTCCTACGAGCAGTACTTC
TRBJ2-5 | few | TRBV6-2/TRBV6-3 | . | CASEAEQETQYF | TGTGCCAGCGAGGCGGAACAAGAGACCCAGTACTTC
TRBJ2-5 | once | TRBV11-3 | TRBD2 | CAGSGATSGQETQYF | TGTGCCGGCAGCGGCGCGACTAGCGGTCAAGAGACCCAGTACTTC
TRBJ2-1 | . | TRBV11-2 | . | CASTGYEGGLNEQFF | TGTGCCAGCACCGGATATGAGGGAGGTCTGAATGAGCAGTTCTTC
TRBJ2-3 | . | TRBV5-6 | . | CASSLELTSTDTQYF | TGTGCCAGCAGCTTGGAATTGACTAGCACAGATACGCAGTATTTT
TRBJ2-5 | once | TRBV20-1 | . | CSEGGGREYVAETQYF | TGCAGTGAGGGTGGCGGTCGTGAGTACGTGGCGGAGACCCAGTACTTC
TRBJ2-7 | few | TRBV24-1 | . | CATSDGPGEEQYF | TGTGCCACCAGTGATGGGCCGGGGGAAGAGCAGTACTTC
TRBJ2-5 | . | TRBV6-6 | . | CASRDWEETQYF | TGTGCCAGCAGGGACTGGGAGGAGACCCAGTACTTC
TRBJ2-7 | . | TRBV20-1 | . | CSAFSATTGQYEQYF | TGCAGTGCTTTTTCCGCAACCACCGGACAGTACGAGCAGTACTTC